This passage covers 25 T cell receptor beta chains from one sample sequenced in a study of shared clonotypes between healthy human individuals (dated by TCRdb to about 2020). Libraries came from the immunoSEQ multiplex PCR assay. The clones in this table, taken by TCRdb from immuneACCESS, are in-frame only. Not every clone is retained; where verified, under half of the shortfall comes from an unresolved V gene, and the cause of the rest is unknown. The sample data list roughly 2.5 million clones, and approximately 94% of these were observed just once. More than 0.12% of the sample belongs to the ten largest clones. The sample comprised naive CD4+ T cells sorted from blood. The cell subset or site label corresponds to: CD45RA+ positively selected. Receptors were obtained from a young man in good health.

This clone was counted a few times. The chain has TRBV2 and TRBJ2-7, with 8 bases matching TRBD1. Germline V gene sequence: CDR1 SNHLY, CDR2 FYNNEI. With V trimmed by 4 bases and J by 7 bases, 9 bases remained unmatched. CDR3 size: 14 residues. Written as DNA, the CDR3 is TGTGCCAGCAGTGGAAGGACAGGGTTCGGTGAGCAGTACTTC. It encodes CASSGRTGFGEQYF.

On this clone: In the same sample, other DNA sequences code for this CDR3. The CDR3 is CASSPDRYNEQFF. CDR3 sequence (DNA): TGTGCCAGCTCACCCGACAGGTACAATGAGCAGTTCTTC. The rearrangement uses TRBV18 and TRBJ2-1; D may be TRBD1 (6 bases). The germline gives CDR1 KGHSH, CDR2 LQKENI. Trimming took 3 bases from V and 4 from J, leaving 7 bases between them. The CDR3 contains 13 residues.

CDR3 in amino acids: CASSATGHQETQYF. In nucleotides, the CDR3 is TGTGCCAGCAGTGCCACGGGGCACCAAGAGACCCAGTACTTC. The V gene is TRBV28, the J gene TRBJ2-5; D possibly uses TRBD1 or TRBD2 (5 bases each). This CDR3 has 14 residues. Trimming cost V 5 bases and J 0 bases, with 10 bases left between them. CDR1 and CDR2 from the germline V gene are MDHEN and SYDVKM.

Here the CDR3 DNA reads TGTGCCAGCAGCTCTGTCACAAGCTATGGCTACACCTTC. This translates into CASSSVTSYGYTF. The rearrangement uses TRBV5-4 and TRBJ1-2; no firm D call. The CDR3 is made up of 13 amino acids. Trimming removed 3 bases at V and 4 bases at J, with 10 bases between. Germline assignment: CDR1 SGHNT and CDR2 YYREEE (reference sequence).

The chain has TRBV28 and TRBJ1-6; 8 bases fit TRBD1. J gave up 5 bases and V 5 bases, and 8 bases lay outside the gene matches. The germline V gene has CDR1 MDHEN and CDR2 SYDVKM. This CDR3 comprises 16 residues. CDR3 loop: CASSPGTGQHNSPLHF. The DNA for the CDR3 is TGTGCCAGCAGTCCTGGGACAGGACAACATAATTCACCCCTCCACTTT.

CDR3 bases: TGTGCCATCAGTGGTCCAGGGACGGAGTACAATGAGCAGTTCTTC. Its translation is CAISGPGTEYNEQFF. The rearrangement links TRBV10-3 to TRBJ2-1, with D perhaps TRBD1 or TRBD2 (5 bases each). The ends were cut back, 4 bases at V and 4 bases at J, with 14 bases in the middle. This CDR3 is 15 amino acids long. Per the germline V gene, CDR1 is ENHRY and CDR2 is SYGVKD.

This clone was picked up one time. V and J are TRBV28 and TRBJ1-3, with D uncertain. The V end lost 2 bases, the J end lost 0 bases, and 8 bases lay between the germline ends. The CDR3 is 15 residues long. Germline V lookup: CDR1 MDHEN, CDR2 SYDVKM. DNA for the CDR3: TGTGCCAGCAGTTTAGGAGGACTCTCTGGAAACACCATATATTTT. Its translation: CASSLGGLSGNTIYF.

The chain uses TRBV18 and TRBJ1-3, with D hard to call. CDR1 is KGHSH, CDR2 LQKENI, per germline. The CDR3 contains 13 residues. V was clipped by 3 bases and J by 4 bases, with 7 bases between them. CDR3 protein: CASSPSLGNTIYF. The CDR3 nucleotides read TGTGCCAGCTCACCCTCCCTGGGAAACACCATATATTTT.

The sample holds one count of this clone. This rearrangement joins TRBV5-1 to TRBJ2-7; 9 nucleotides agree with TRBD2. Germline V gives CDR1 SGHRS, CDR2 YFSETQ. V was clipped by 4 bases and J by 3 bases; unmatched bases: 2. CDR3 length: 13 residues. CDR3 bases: TGCGCCAGCAGCGTAGCGGGGGACTACGAGCAGTACTTC. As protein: CASSVAGDYEQYF.

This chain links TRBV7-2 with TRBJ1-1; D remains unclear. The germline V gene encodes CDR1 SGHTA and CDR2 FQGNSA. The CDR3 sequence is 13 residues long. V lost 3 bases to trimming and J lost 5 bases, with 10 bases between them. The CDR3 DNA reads TGTGCCAGCAGCTTCGAGGCAGTAACTGAAGCTTTCTTT. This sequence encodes CASSFEAVTEAFF.

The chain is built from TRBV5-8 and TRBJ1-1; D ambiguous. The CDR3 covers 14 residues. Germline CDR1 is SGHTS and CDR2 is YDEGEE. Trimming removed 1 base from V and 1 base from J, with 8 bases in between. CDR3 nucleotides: TGTGCCAGCAGCTTGTTGCGGGAGAACACTGAAGCTTTCTTT. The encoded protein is CASSLLRENTEAFF.

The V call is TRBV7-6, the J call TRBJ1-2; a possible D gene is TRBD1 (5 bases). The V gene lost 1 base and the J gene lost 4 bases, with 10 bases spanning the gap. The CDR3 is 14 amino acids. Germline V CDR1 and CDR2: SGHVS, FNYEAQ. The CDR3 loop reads CASSLDTGPYGYTF. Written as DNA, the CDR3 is TGTGCCAGCAGCTTAGATACAGGCCCCTATGGCTACACCTTC.

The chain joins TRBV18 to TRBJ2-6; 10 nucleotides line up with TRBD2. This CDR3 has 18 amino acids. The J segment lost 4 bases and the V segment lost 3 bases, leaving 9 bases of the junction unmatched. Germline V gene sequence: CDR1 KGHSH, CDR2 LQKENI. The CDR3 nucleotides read TGTGCCAGCTCACCGCCAGCGGGAGGGCCTGGCGGGGCCAACGTCCTGACTTTC. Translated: CASSPPAGGPGGANVLTF.

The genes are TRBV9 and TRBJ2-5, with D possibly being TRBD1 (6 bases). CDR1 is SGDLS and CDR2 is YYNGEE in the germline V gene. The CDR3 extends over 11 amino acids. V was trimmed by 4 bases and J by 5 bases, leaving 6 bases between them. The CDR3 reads CASSQGETQYF. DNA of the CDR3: TGTGCCAGCAGCCAGGGGGAGACCCAGTACTTC.

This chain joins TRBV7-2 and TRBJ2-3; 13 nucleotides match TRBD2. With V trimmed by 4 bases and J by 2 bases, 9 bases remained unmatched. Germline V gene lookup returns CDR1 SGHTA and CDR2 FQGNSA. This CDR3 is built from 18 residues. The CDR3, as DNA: TGTGCCAGCAGCTCTTACGGGACTAGCGGGGTAATCACAGATACGCAGTATTTT. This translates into CASSSYGTSGVITDTQYF.

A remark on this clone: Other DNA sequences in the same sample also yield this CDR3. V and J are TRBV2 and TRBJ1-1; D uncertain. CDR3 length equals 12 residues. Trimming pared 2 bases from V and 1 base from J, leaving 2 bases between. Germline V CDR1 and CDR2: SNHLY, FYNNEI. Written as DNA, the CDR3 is TGTGCCAGCAGTGAACAGAACACTGAAGCTTTCTTT. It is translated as CASSEQNTEAFF.

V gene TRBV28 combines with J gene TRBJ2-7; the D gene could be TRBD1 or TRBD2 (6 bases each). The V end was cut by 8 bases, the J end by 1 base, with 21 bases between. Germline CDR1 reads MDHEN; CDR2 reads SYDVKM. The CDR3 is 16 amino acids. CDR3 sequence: CASGRGRDFFSYEQYF. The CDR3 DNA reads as TGTGCCAGCGGCAGGGGACGGGACTTCTTTTCCTACGAGCAGTACTTC.

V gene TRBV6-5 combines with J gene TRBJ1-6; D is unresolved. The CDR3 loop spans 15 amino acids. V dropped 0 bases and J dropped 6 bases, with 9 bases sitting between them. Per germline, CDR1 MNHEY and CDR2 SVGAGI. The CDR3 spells CASSYSRHPNSPLHF. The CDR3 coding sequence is TGTGCCAGCAGTTACTCTAGACATCCTAATTCACCCCTCCACTTT.

As DNA, the CDR3 is TGTGCCAGCAGCCTTCTTCAGCGGGGGGGCGAGACCCAGTACTTC. The encoded protein is CASSLLQRGGETQYF. The V and J genes are TRBV5-6 and TRBJ2-5, with 10 bases that match TRBD2. This CDR3 has 15 residues. V lost 4 bases to trimming and J lost 5 bases; unmatched junction nucleotides: 8. The germline V gene encodes CDR1 SGHDT and CDR2 YYEEEE.

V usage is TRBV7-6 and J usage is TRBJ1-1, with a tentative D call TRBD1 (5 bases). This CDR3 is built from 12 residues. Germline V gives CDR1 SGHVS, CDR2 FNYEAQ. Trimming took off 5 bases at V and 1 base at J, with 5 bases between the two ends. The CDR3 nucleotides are TGTGCCAGCAGCAGGGGGAACACTGAAGCTTTCTTT. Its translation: CASSRGNTEAFF.

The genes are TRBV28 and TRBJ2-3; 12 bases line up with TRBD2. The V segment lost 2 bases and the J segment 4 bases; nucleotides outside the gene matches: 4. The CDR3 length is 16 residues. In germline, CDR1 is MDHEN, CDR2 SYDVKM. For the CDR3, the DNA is TGTGCCAGCAGTTTAGCGACTAGCGGGGGCGCAGATACGCAGTATTTT. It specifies CASSLATSGGADTQYF. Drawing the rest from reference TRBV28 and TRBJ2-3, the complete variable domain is DVKVTQSSRYLVKRTGEKVFLECVQDMDHENMFWYRQDPGLGLRLIYFSYDVKMKEKGDIPEGYSVSREKKERFSLILESASTNQTSMYLCASSLATSGGADTQYFGPGTRLTVL.

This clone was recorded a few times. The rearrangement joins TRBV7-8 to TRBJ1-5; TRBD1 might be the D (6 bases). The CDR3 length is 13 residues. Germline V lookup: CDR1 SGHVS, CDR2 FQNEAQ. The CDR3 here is CRGHRDSNQPQHF. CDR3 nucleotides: TGTCGGGGGCACCGCGACAGCAATCAGCCCCAGCATTTT.

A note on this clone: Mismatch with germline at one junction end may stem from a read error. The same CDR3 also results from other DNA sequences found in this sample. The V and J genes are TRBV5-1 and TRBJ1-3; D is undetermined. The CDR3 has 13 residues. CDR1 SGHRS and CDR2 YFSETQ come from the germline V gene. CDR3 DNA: TGCGCCAGCAGCCTTCCTCCTGGGAACACCATATATTTT. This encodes CASSLPPGNTIYF.

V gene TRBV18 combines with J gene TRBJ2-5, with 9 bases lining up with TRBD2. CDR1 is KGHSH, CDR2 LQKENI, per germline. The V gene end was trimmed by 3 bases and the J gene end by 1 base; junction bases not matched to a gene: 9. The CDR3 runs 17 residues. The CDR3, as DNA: TGTGCCAGCTCACCTCAGTCGGCTAGCGGGGCCCAAGAGACCCAGTACTTC. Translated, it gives CASSPQSASGAQETQYF.

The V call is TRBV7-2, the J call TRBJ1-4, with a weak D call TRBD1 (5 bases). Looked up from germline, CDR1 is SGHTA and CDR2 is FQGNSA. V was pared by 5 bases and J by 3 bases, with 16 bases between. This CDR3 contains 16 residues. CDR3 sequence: CASSLGGYEPNEKLFF. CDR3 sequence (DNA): TGTGCCAGCAGCCTGGGGGGATACGAGCCTAATGAAAAACTGTTTTTT.